This T cell receptor beta chain appears in the sequencing data of a study of CD8 T cells in ankylosing spondylitis. This clonotype was observed many times. Its antigen is still unknown. The junction shows a germline mismatch at one end, possibly a read error. Findings and caveats of the study: There was a TCR beta motif, made of several highly homologous variants, that appeared characteristic of ankylosing spondylitis blood.

This CDR3 is built from 16 residues. The V gene's germline CDR1 is SQVTM and CDR2 ANQGSEA. Researchers built TCR beta libraries using quantitative 5'-RACE with molecular barcodes. TCRdb passed the 5' RACE reads through MiXCR, listing each CDR3 protein once. The table records around 150,000 distinct CDR3 sequences, about 10% of them present only once. What was sequenced was blood, either unsorted or a sorted T cell fraction (not recorded which). The rearrangement joins TRBV29-1 to TRBJ2-6; 9 bases are a match to TRBD1. The clonotype comes from a female donor with ankylosing spondylitis or in good health (not recorded which). CDR3 sequence reads: CSVEGQGSSGANVLTF. As DNA, the CDR3 is TGCAGCGTAGAAGGACAGGGGAGCTCTGGGGCCAACGTCCTGACTTTC.